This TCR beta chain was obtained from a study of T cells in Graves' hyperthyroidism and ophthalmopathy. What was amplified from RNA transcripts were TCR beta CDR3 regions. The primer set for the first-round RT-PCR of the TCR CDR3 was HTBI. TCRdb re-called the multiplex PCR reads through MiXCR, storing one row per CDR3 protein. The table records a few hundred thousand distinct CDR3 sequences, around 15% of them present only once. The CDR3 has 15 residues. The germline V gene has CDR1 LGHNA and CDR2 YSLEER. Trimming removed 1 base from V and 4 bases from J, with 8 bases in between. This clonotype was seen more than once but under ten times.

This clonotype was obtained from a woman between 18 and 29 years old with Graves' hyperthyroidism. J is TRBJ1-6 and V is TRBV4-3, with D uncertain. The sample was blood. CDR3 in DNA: TGCGCCAGCAGCCAAGTTGGTACTTATAATTCACCCCTCCACTTT. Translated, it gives CASSQVGTYNSPLHF.